Following are 9 T cell receptor beta chains from one sample sequenced in a study of blood T cell repertoires in COVID-19. The data were produced by immunoSEQ multiplex PCR, yet TCRdb's version contains in-frame clones alone and is incomplete. The sample records some 130,000 clones, almost 85% being singletons. The material sequenced was PBMCs or T cells enriched from blood (not recorded which). These receptors originate from a man aged 40-55 years with acute COVID-19.

This chain uses TRBV18 with TRBJ1-3; D not certain. CDR1 and CDR2 (germline): KGHSH, LQKENI. Trimming shortened V by 3 bases and J by 4 bases, and 19 bases separated the two germline ends. This CDR3 has 17 residues. The CDR3: CASSPGSGRESGNTIYF. In nucleotides, the CDR3 is TGTGCCAGCTCACCTGGATCTGGAAGGGAGTCCGGAAACACCATATATTTT.

This clone was counted a few times. This chain joins TRBV12-3 or TRBV12-4 and TRBJ2-1, with D unclear. V was shortened by 6 bases and J by 11 bases, with 14 bases between the two germline ends. The CDR3 has 12 amino acids. The CDR3 loop reads CASSPAGYQQFF. As DNA, the CDR3 is TGTGCCAGCAGCCCTGCAGGCTACCAGCAGTTCTTC.

The V call is TRBV7-9, the J call TRBJ1-2, with a weak D call TRBD1 (6 bases). The length of the CDR3 is 14 residues. Trimming removed 3 bases at V and 13 bases at J, with 21 bases between. Germline values: CDR1 SEHNR, CDR2 FQNEAQ (reference sequence). CDR3 protein: CASSFGQAETGSTF. In nucleotides, the CDR3 is TGTGCCAGCAGCTTCGGGCAAGCGGAGACAGGCAGCACCTTC. Based on the CDR3 plus reference TRBV7-9 and TRBJ1-2, the full variable domain is DTGVSQNPRHKITKRGQNVTFRCDPISEHNRLYWYRQTLGQGPEFLTYFQNEAQLEKSRLLSDRFSAERPKGSFSTLEIQRTEQGDSAMYLCASSFGQAETGSTFGSGTRLTVV.

The CDR3 DNA is TGTGCCAGCAGTTTGGTGGTGGGGAGTGAGAGCAATCAGCCCCAGCATTTT. Encoded protein: CASSLVVGSESNQPQHF. The chain uses TRBV28 and TRBJ1-5, with D unclear. The length of the CDR3 is 17 residues. The germline V gene has CDR1 MDHEN and CDR2 SYDVKM. Trimming cost V 3 bases and J 1 base, with 16 bases left between them.

The rearrangement joins TRBV28 to TRBJ1-5; no definite D call. The CDR3 contains 14 residues. V was shortened by 3 bases and J by 9 bases, with 15 bases between the two germline ends. Germline V gives CDR1 MDHEN, CDR2 SYDVKM. The CDR3 DNA sequence: TGTGCCAGCAGTTTGGAGGCGCCAGGCATGCCCCAGCATTTT. This translates into CASSLEAPGMPQHF.

About this clone: Within the sample, other DNA sequences also encode this same CDR3. V and J are TRBV4-1 and TRBJ2-7; 11 nucleotides align to TRBD1. CDR1 is MGHRA, CDR2 YSYEKL, per germline. CDR3 length: 15 residues. V lost 3 bases to trimming and J lost 2 bases; unmatched junction nucleotides: 3. For the CDR3, the DNA is TGCGCCAGCAGCCAGGGACAGGGGGGCACCTACGAGCAGTACTTC. This translates into CASSQGQGGTYEQYF.

A single count supports this clone. The rearrangement joins TRBV6-5 to TRBJ1-4; 7 positions match TRBD1. With 6 bases clipped from V and 5 bases from J, the junction kept 6 bases outside the gene matches. CDR3 length: 14 residues. The germline V gene has CDR1 MNHEY and CDR2 SVGAGI. This CDR3 is CASSQTGPNEKLFF. CDR3 DNA sequence: TGTGCCAGCAGCCAGACAGGGCCCAATGAAAAACTGTTTTTT.

The CDR3 DNA is TGTGCCAGTAGTATCGGGATATACAATGAGCAGTTCTTC. Residues: CASSIGIYNEQFF. V is TRBV19 and J is TRBJ2-1; a weak D match, TRBD2 (5 bases). This CDR3 is 13 amino acids long. Trimming cost V 3 bases and J 4 bases, with 7 bases left between them. Germline CDR1 LNHDA, CDR2 SQIVND (reference sequence).

This sequence joins TRBV27 and TRBJ2-5; TRBD2 is a possible D gene (5 bases). Trimming left V 6 bases short and J 4 bases short, with 15 bases between. CDR1 is MNHEY, CDR2 SMNVEV, per germline (reference sequence). The CDR3 is 14 amino acids. CDR3 residues: CASSPSEGRETQYF. DNA of the CDR3: TGTGCCAGCAGCCCCTCTGAGGGTAGAGAGACCCAGTACTTC.